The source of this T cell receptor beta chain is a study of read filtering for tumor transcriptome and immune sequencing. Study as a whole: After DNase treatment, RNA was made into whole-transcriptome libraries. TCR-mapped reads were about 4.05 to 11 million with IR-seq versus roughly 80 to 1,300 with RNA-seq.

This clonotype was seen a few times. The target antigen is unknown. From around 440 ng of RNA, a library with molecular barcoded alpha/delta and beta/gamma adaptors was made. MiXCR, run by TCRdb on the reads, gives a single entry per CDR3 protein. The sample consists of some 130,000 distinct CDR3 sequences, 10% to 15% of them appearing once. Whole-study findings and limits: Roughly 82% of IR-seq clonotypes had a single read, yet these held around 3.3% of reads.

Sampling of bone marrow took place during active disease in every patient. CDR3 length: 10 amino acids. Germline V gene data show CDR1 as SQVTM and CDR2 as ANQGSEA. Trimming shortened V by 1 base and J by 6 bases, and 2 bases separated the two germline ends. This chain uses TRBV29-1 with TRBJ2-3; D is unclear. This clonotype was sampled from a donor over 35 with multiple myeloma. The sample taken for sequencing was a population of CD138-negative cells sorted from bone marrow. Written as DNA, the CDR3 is TGCAGCGTTGAAGGCGATACGCAGTATTTT. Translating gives CSVEGDTQYF.